Listed below are T cell receptor beta chains from one sample, sequenced in a study of blood T cell repertoires in COVID-19. Here immunoSEQ multiplex PCR was the method, and the copy in TCRdb shows in-frame clones only, minus some. The profile shows about 310,000 clones, around 86% of them singletons. The sample consisted of peripheral blood. The source is a man aged 50 to 60 with active or convalescent COVID-19. Both conserved end residues are part of each CDR3. A D gene is named only where the DNA matches it firmly. Clone size is shown for a subset of rows, as once, few, many or a class of expanded clone.

J gene: TRBJ2-1
clone size: NA
D gene: NA
V gene: TRBV15
CDR3 protein: CATSPGTPNYNEQFF
CDR3 DNA: TGTGCCACCAGCCCCGGGACACCGAATTACAATGAGCAGTTCTTC

J gene: TRBJ2-1
clone size: NA
D gene: TRBD2
V gene: TRBV5-6
CDR3 protein: CASSFSRGGRLNEQFF
CDR3 DNA: TGTGCCAGCAGCTTCTCGCGGGGGGGCCGGTTGAATGAGCAGTTCTTC

J gene: TRBJ2-5
clone size: NA
D gene: NA
V gene: TRBV5-1
CDR3 protein: CASSFQDGAGETQYF
CDR3 DNA: TGCGCCAGCAGCTTCCAGGACGGGGCGGGGGAGACCCAGTACTTC

J gene: TRBJ2-5
clone size: few
D gene: TRBD2
V gene: TRBV5-1
CDR3 protein: CASSLGTSGSGFQETQYF
CDR3 DNA: TGCGCCAGCAGCTTGGGGACTAGCGGGAGTGGGTTTCAAGAGACCCAGTACTTC

J gene: TRBJ2-3
clone size: NA
D gene: NA
V gene: TRBV3-1/TRBV3-2
CDR3 protein: CASSRAGRGTDTQYF
CDR3 DNA: TGTGCCAGCAGCCGAGCGGGTCGGGGCACAGATACGCAGTATTTT

J gene: TRBJ2-2
clone size: NA
D gene: NA
V gene: TRBV19
CDR3 protein: CASQLFSSGNTGELFF
CDR3 DNA: TGTGCCAGCCAGTTATTTAGTAGCGGCAACACCGGGGAGCTGTTTTTT

J gene: TRBJ1-2
clone size: NA
D gene: TRBD1
V gene: TRBV5-1
CDR3 protein: CASRLDRGDNYGYTF
CDR3 DNA: TGCGCCAGCAGGTTGGACAGGGGCGATAACTATGGCTACACCTTC

J gene: TRBJ2-3
clone size: NA
D gene: TRBD2
V gene: TRBV5-1
CDR3 protein: CASSLVVAGADTQYF
CDR3 DNA: TGCGCCAGCAGCTTGGTGGTAGCGGGAGCAGATACGCAGTATTTT

J gene: TRBJ1-2
clone size: NA
D gene: NA
V gene: TRBV19
CDR3 protein: CASSQWGEYGYTF
CDR3 DNA: TGTGCCAGTAGCCAGTGGGGGGAATATGGCTACACCTTC

J gene: TRBJ1-1
clone size: NA
D gene: NA
V gene: TRBV4-3
CDR3 protein: CASSQGATEAFF
CDR3 DNA: TGCGCCAGCAGCCAAGGGGCAACTGAAGCTTTCTTT

J gene: TRBJ1-3
clone size: NA
D gene: NA
V gene: TRBV4-2
CDR3 protein: CASSQVSSVSGNTIYF
CDR3 DNA: TGTGCCAGCAGCCAAGTGAGCAGCGTCTCTGGAAACACCATATATTTT

J gene: TRBJ2-1
clone size: once
D gene: TRBD2
V gene: TRBV25-1
CDR3 protein: CASSELGLAGYNEQFF
CDR3 DNA: TGTGCCAGCAGTGAATTGGGACTAGCGGGCTACAATGAGCAGTTCTTC

J gene: TRBJ2-1
clone size: NA
D gene: NA
V gene: TRBV5-1
CDR3 protein: CASSLGAAYNEQFF
CDR3 DNA: TGCGCCAGCAGCTTGGGGGCAGCCTACAATGAGCAGTTCTTC

J gene: TRBJ1-1
clone size: NA
D gene: TRBD1
V gene: TRBV30
CDR3 protein: CAGRGQGTEAFF
CDR3 DNA: TGTGCCGGGCGGGGACAGGGGACTGAAGCTTTCTTT

J gene: TRBJ1-4
clone size: NA
D gene: NA
V gene: TRBV21-1
CDR3 protein: CASSKAGREKLFF
CDR3 DNA: TGTGCCAGCAGCAAAGCGGGCAGGGAAAAACTGTTTTTT

J gene: TRBJ2-3
clone size: NA
D gene: NA
V gene: TRBV5-1
CDR3 protein: CASSSGTHVSTDTQYF
CDR3 DNA: TGCGCCAGCAGCTCCGGGACACATGTTAGCACAGATACGCAGTATTTT

J gene: TRBJ1-1
clone size: NA
D gene: TRBD1
V gene: TRBV13
CDR3 protein: CASNQSPPGTGVTEAFF
CDR3 DNA: TGTGCCAGCAACCAATCCCCACCCGGGACAGGGGTTACTGAAGCTTTCTTT

J gene: TRBJ2-3
clone size: NA
D gene: NA
V gene: TRBV18
CDR3 protein: CASSPDYGSTDTQYF
CDR3 DNA: TGTGCCAGCTCACCCGACTACGGTAGCACAGATACGCAGTATTTT

J gene: TRBJ1-3
clone size: once
D gene: NA
V gene: TRBV18
CDR3 protein: CASSQTHTRGISGNTIYF
CDR3 DNA: TGTGCCAGCTCCCAGACGCACACCAGAGGAATCTCTGGAAACACCATATATTTT

J gene: TRBJ1-1
clone size: NA
D gene: NA
V gene: TRBV11-2
CDR3 protein: CASSLAGLTEAFF
CDR3 DNA: TGTGCCAGCAGCTTAGCAGGGCTCACTGAAGCTTTCTTT

J gene: TRBJ1-2
clone size: NA
D gene: NA
V gene: TRBV24-1
CDR3 protein: CATSDPHRGYYGYTF
CDR3 DNA: TGTGCCACCAGTGACCCTCATCGGGGGTACTATGGCTACACCTTC

J gene: TRBJ2-3
clone size: NA
D gene: NA
V gene: TRBV7-3
CDR3 protein: CASSLTGGDDTQYF
CDR3 DNA: TGTGCCAGCAGCTTAACTGGCGGGGACGATACGCAGTATTTT

J gene: TRBJ2-1
clone size: NA
D gene: TRBD2
V gene: TRBV9
CDR3 protein: CASSVGLAGGPLYNEQFF
CDR3 DNA: TGTGCCAGCAGCGTAGGACTAGCGGGGGGGCCTCTCTACAATGAGCAGTTCTTC

J gene: TRBJ1-2
clone size: NA
D gene: NA
V gene: TRBV2
CDR3 protein: CASSEALGQSYGYTF
CDR3 DNA: TGTGCCAGCAGTGAAGCGCTTGGGCAGAGTTATGGCTACACCTTC

J gene: TRBJ2-1
clone size: NA
D gene: TRBD1
V gene: TRBV4-1
CDR3 protein: CASSPGTGVSNEQFF
CDR3 DNA: TGCGCCAGCAGCCCGGGGACAGGGGTGTCAAATGAGCAGTTCTTC

J gene: TRBJ1-6
clone size: NA
D gene: TRBD1
V gene: TRBV28
CDR3 protein: CASSSTGLYSPLHF
CDR3 DNA: TGTGCCAGCAGTTCGACAGGGCTTTATTCACCCCTCCACTTT

J gene: TRBJ1-1
clone size: NA
D gene: NA
V gene: TRBV6-5
CDR3 protein: CASTQGTEAFF
CDR3 DNA: TGTGCCAGCACCCAGGGAACTGAAGCTTTCTTT

J gene: TRBJ1-2
clone size: NA
D gene: NA
V gene: TRBV7-9
CDR3 protein: CASTRDSHLGYTF
CDR3 DNA: TGTGCCAGCACCCGGGACTCCCACCTCGGCTACACCTTC

J gene: TRBJ1-1
clone size: NA
D gene: NA
V gene: TRBV7-9
CDR3 protein: CASSPRNTEAFF
CDR3 DNA: TGTGCCAGCAGCCCCCGGAACACTGAAGCTTTCTTT

J gene: TRBJ1-5
clone size: NA
D gene: NA
V gene: TRBV28
CDR3 protein: CASSLAGDSNQPQHF
CDR3 DNA: TGTGCCAGCAGTTTAGCCGGGGATAGCAATCAGCCCCAGCATTTT

J gene: TRBJ2-1
clone size: NA
D gene: TRBD1
V gene: TRBV7-8
CDR3 protein: CASTNRGRHEQFF
CDR3 DNA: TGTGCCAGCACCAATAGGGGGCGGCATGAGCAGTTCTTC

J gene: TRBJ2-7
clone size: once
D gene: NA
V gene: TRBV9
CDR3 protein: CASSGLGGEQYF
CDR3 DNA: TGTGCCAGCAGCGGGCTTGGGGGGGAGCAGTACTTC

J gene: TRBJ1-1
clone size: NA
D gene: TRBD1
V gene: TRBV10-3
CDR3 protein: CAIRTGGTAFF
CDR3 DNA: TGTGCCATCAGGACAGGGGGCACAGCTTTCTTT

J gene: TRBJ2-3
clone size: NA
D gene: NA
V gene: TRBV5-1
CDR3 protein: CASSLRSSADVFGTQYF
CDR3 DNA: TGCGCCAGCAGCCTCAGATCTAGCGCCGACGTTTTTGGCACGCAGTATTTT

J gene: TRBJ2-7
clone size: NA
D gene: NA
V gene: TRBV2
CDR3 protein: CASRVDSYEQYF
CDR3 DNA: TGTGCCAGCAGGGTAGACTCCTACGAGCAGTACTTC

J gene: TRBJ1-5
clone size: NA
D gene: TRBD1
V gene: TRBV25-1
CDR3 protein: CASSGRTGGQPQHF
CDR3 DNA: TGTGCCAGCAGTGGCCGGACAGGGGGCCAGCCCCAGCATTTT

J gene: TRBJ2-2
clone size: NA
D gene: NA
V gene: TRBV28
CDR3 protein: CASSSSGTPTGELFF
CDR3 DNA: TGTGCCAGCAGTTCCTCCGGGACACCGACCGGGGAGCTGTTTTTT

J gene: TRBJ1-2
clone size: NA
D gene: TRBD1
V gene: TRBV6-5
CDR3 protein: CASRGTGTVGYTF
CDR3 DNA: TGTGCCTCCAGGGGGACAGGGACGGTTGGCTACACCTTC

J gene: TRBJ2-7
clone size: few
D gene: NA
V gene: TRBV12-3/TRBV12-4
CDR3 protein: CASSLAVGQSKYF
CDR3 DNA: TGTGCCAGCAGTTTAGCGGTGGGGCAGAGTAAGTACTTC

J gene: TRBJ1-2
clone size: once
D gene: TRBD1
V gene: TRBV3-1/TRBV3-2
CDR3 protein: CASSRQGDHGYTF
CDR3 DNA: TGTGCCAGCAGCCGACAGGGAGACCATGGCTACACCTTC

J gene: TRBJ2-5
clone size: NA
D gene: TRBD1
V gene: TRBV7-2
CDR3 protein: CASSRGTAYQETQYF
CDR3 DNA: TGTGCCAGCAGCCGTGGGACAGCTTATCAAGAGACCCAGTACTTC

J gene: TRBJ1-1
clone size: NA
D gene: NA
V gene: TRBV21-1
CDR3 protein: CASSPRQGEGKGYNTEAFF
CDR3 DNA: TGTGCCAGCAGCCCCCGACAGGGGGAAGGAAAAGGATACAACACTGAAGCTTTCTTT

J gene: TRBJ1-1
clone size: NA
D gene: NA
V gene: TRBV7-9
CDR3 protein: CATAGENTEAFF
CDR3 DNA: TGTGCCACGGCGGGAGAGAACACTGAAGCTTTCTTT

J gene: TRBJ1-1
clone size: NA
D gene: NA
V gene: TRBV4-3
CDR3 protein: CASSQGRVMTEAFF
CDR3 DNA: TGCGCCAGCAGCCAGGGCCGAGTGATGACTGAAGCTTTCTTT

J gene: TRBJ2-7
clone size: NA
D gene: NA
V gene: TRBV5-8
CDR3 protein: CASSSLYYEQYF
CDR3 DNA: TGTGCCAGCAGCTCACTCTACTACGAGCAGTACTTC

J gene: TRBJ1-6
clone size: NA
D gene: NA
V gene: TRBV4-1
CDR3 protein: CASSQEMRRGGLNSPLHF
CDR3 DNA: TGCGCCAGCAGCCAAGAGATGAGGCGGGGCGGGTTAAATTCACCCCTCCACTTT

J gene: TRBJ2-7
clone size: NA
D gene: NA
V gene: TRBV29-1
CDR3 protein: CSVEDLVRGHRVLYEQYF
CDR3 DNA: TGCAGCGTTGAAGATCTTGTTCGAGGGCATCGCGTTCTCTACGAGCAGTACTTC

J gene: TRBJ2-7
clone size: once
D gene: TRBD1
V gene: TRBV5-3
CDR3 protein: CARSLGQGGFYEQYF
CDR3 DNA: TGTGCCAGAAGCTTGGGACAGGGGGGGTTCTACGAGCAGTACTTC

J gene: TRBJ1-4
clone size: NA
D gene: NA
V gene: TRBV5-1
CDR3 protein: CASSLTPPGDEKLFF
CDR3 DNA: TGCGCCAGCAGCTTGACCCCTCCGGGGGATGAAAAACTGTTTTTT

J gene: TRBJ1-1
clone size: NA
D gene: NA
V gene: TRBV6-5
CDR3 protein: CASSRSGTEAFF
CDR3 DNA: TGTGCCAGCAGTCGCAGCGGTACTGAAGCTTTCTTT